Listed below are T cell receptor beta chains from one sample, sequenced in a study of response to subunit inactivated influenza vaccine. One entry per CDR3 protein results from TCRdb running MiXCR on the RT-PCR reads. This table holds 700,000 to 800,000 distinct CDR3 sequences, about a fifth found once. The sequencing here drew on PBMCs from blood, taken 5 to 6 days after vaccination. All receptors come from a middle-aged man who received an inactivated influenza vaccine. Each CDR3 is given with its conserved first and last residue. A D gene is named only where the DNA matches it firmly. Some rows have no size entry. The others give once, few or many, or a class for an expanded clone.

d_call	j_call	clone_size	cdr3_length	v_call	cdr3_nt	cdr3_aa
NA	TRBJ1-1	NA	14	TRBV12-3/TRBV12-4	TGTGCCAGCAGTTTTAAACGTACGGGAGCTGAAGCTTTCTTT	CASSFKRTGAEAFF
NA	TRBJ2-1	many	15	TRBV9	TGTGCCAGCAGCGTTGGGGGGACTCAACAAAATGAGCAGTTCTTC	CASSVGGTQQNEQFF
NA	TRBJ2-7	many	13	TRBV21-1	TGTGCCACCTTTCCAACTAGCGGCTACGAGCAGTACTTC	CATFPTSGYEQYF
NA	TRBJ2-3	few	15	TRBV5-1	TGCGCCAGCAGTCCCGGGTTGGGGGAAACAGATACGCAGTATTTT	CASSPGLGETDTQYF
TRBD2	TRBJ2-2	NA	18	TRBV6-5	TGTGCCAGCAGTTATACGGGACTAGCGGGAGGAATCACCGGGGAGCTGTTTTTT	CASSYTGLAGGITGELFF
TRBD2	TRBJ2-5	few	13	TRBV10-3	TGTGCCATCAGGCCGGGACTAGCGGAGACCCAGTACTTC	CAIRPGLAETQYF
TRBD2	TRBJ2-7	many	15	TRBV3-1	TGTGCCAGCAGCCCGCTAGGCGGGAGGGCCTACGAGCAGTACTTC	CASSPLGGRAYEQYF
NA	TRBJ1-1	many	14	TRBV5-1	TGCGCCAGCAGCCCTAGGGGGGCGAACACTGAAGCTTTCTTT	CASSPRGANTEAFF
TRBD1	TRBJ2-7	few	14	TRBV10-3	TGTGCCACGACCGCGGGACAGGGGGGGAACGAGCAGTACTTC	CATTAGQGGNEQYF
NA	TRBJ2-1	NA	18	TRBV4-1	TGCGCCAGCAGCCAAGATCCCCTCGGGGGCGACTCCTACAATGAGCAGTTCTTC	CASSQDPLGGDSYNEQFF
TRBD1	TRBJ2-7	few	13	TRBV10-3	TGTGCCATCAGTGTACAGGGGCTCTACGAGCAGTACTTC	CAISVQGLYEQYF
TRBD1	TRBJ1-6	NA	14	TRBV2	TGTGCCAGCAGGACAGGGAGTAGAGATTCACCCCTCCACTTT	CASRTGSRDSPLHF
NA	TRBJ2-3	many	15	TRBV4-1	TGCGCCAGCAGCCGTGGACGGGCCGGGGAAGATACGCAGTATTTT	CASSRGRAGEDTQYF